The next 28 T cell receptor beta chains were all read from a single sample in a study of T cell responses to AZD1222 COVID-19 vaccine. TCRdb's table, derived via immunoSEQ multiplex PCR, lists solely in-frame clones and lacks some. Of around 100,000 clones listed, 91% are singletons. This specimen consisted of peripheral blood, obtained on day 0 of AZD1222 vaccination. Receptors were obtained from an adult in good health.

CDR3 residues: CASSHPTGTGNQPQHF. CDR3 bases: TGCGCCAGCAGCCATCCTACCGGGACAGGCAATCAGCCCCAGCATTTT. The rearrangement links TRBV4-1 to TRBJ1-5; 7 bases are shared with TRBD1. Germline CDR1 is MGHRA and CDR2 is YSYEKL. This CDR3 is 16 amino acids long. Trimming took 3 bases from V and 2 from J; bases not matched to a gene: 7.

Remarks on this clone: The same CDR3 can be traced to other DNA sequences in this sample. The chain recombines TRBV6-5 with TRBJ2-6; D unclear. Between the trimmed V and J ends, which lost 6 bases and 2 bases, there was a span of 2 bases. Looked up from germline, CDR1 is MNHEY and CDR2 is SVGAGI. This CDR3 has 12 amino acids. The CDR3 loop is CASSPGANVLTF. In nucleotides, the CDR3 is TGTGCCAGCAGCCCTGGGGCCAACGTCCTGACTTTC.

The rearrangement links TRBV6-6 to TRBJ2-5; 7 bases are a match to TRBD2. The junction had 1 base not matched to a gene; V was cut back by 2 bases and J by 4 bases. This CDR3 comprises 13 residues. From germline, CDR1 is MNHNY and CDR2 SVGAGI (reference sequence). The CDR3 nucleotides are TGTGCCAGCAGTTACGGGGAGGGAGAGACCCAGTACTTC. This codes for CASSYGEGETQYF.

V and J are TRBV2 and TRBJ1-1; weak D call: TRBD1 (5 bases). Trimming took off 3 bases at V and 5 bases at J, with 7 bases between the two ends. This CDR3 has 12 amino acids. From germline, CDR1 is SNHLY and CDR2 FYNNEI. DNA of the CDR3: TGTGCCAGCAGTGACGAGGGGACTGAAGCTTTCTTT. Its translation: CASSDEGTEAFF.

The rearrangement joins TRBV19 to TRBJ2-1; 12 bases line up with TRBD2. Germline lookup yields CDR1 LNHDA and CDR2 SQIVND (reference sequence). V was pared by 4 bases and J by 8 bases, with 6 bases of the junction left unmatched. This CDR3 has 15 amino acids. The CDR3 is CASSTSSGRAYEQFF. The CDR3 DNA reads TGTGCCAGTAGTACCTCTAGCGGGAGGGCCTATGAGCAGTTCTTC.

This chain connects TRBV28 to TRBJ2-7; TRBD2 matches at 10 bases. Germline V gene sequence: CDR1 MDHEN, CDR2 SYDVKM. With V trimmed by 11 bases and J by 5 bases, 12 bases remained unmatched. The CDR3 sequence is 14 residues long. The CDR3 protein is CAGMSSGRVNEQYF. DNA of the CDR3: TGTGCCGGGATGTCAAGCGGGAGGGTCAACGAGCAGTACTTC.

The chain employs TRBV27 and TRBJ2-7, with D maybe TRBD1 (5 bases). Germline lookup yields CDR1 MNHEY and CDR2 SMNVEV (reference sequence). CDR3 size: 15 residues. Trimming left V 2 bases short and J 0 bases short, with 11 bases between. The CDR3 bases are TGTGCCAGCAGTTTAGGGGCAGCCCCCTCCTACGAGCAGTACTTC. It encodes CASSLGAAPSYEQYF.

As to this clone: Additional DNA sequences in this sample encode the identical CDR3. In nucleotides, the CDR3 is TGTGCCTGGTCAACGGGACAGGGTTCCTACGAGCAGTACTTC. Translation: CAWSTGQGSYEQYF. V and J are TRBV30 and TRBJ2-7, with 9 bases aligning to TRBD1. The V and J ends lost 5 bases and 1 base, in that order; junction bases with no gene match: 6. Germline V CDR1 and CDR2: GTSNPN, SVGIG (reference sequence). The CDR3 length is 14 residues.

The chain combines TRBV30 with TRBJ1-4; the D is unclear. The V end lost 5 bases, the J end lost 4 bases, and 11 bases lay between the germline ends. The germline gives CDR1 GTSNPN, CDR2 SVGIG (reference sequence). The CDR3 contains 13 residues. The CDR3 reads CAWARHDNEKLFF. The CDR3 DNA reads as TGTGCCTGGGCCCGACACGATAATGAAAAACTGTTTTTT.

V usage is TRBV28 and J usage is TRBJ1-5; no clear D gene. Trimming took off 3 bases at V and 9 bases at J, with 21 bases between the two ends. The germline CDR1 and CDR2 sequences are MDHEN and SYDVKM. The CDR3 extends over 16 amino acids. The CDR3 spells CASSLYMGQAEGPQHF. The CDR3 nucleotides read TGTGCCAGCAGTTTGTACATGGGCCAGGCGGAAGGGCCCCAGCATTTT.

This chain uses TRBV7-9 with TRBJ1-1; perhaps TRBD1 as D (6 bases). This CDR3 region has 15 residues. Germline CDR1 and CDR2: SEHNR and FQNEAQ (reference sequence). The ends were cut back, 5 bases at V and 1 base at J, with 14 bases in the middle. The CDR3 is CASSAGQWRNTEAFF. In DNA, the CDR3 is TGTGCCAGCAGCGCCGGACAGTGGAGGAACACTGAAGCTTTCTTT.

The rearrangement links TRBV6-5 to TRBJ1-1, with D perhaps matching TRBD1 (6 bases). The V gene lost 6 bases and the J gene lost 0 bases, with 14 bases spanning the gap. This CDR3 has 15 residues. Germline values: CDR1 MNHEY, CDR2 SVGAGI. In DNA form, the CDR3 reads TGTGCCAGCAGAACAGGGAAGAGGATGAACACTGAAGCTTTCTTT. Its protein product is CASRTGKRMNTEAFF.

CDR3 sequence: CAWSIGGGYQPQHF. CDR3 coding DNA: TGTGCCTGGAGTATCGGGGGGGGTTATCAGCCCCAGCATTTT. The J gene is TRBJ1-5, the V gene TRBV30; perhaps TRBD1 as D (5 bases). The germline gives CDR1 GTSNPN, CDR2 SVGIG (reference sequence). Trimming removed 2 bases at V and 5 bases at J, with 13 bases between. The CDR3 spans 14 residues.

V usage is TRBV11-3 and J usage is TRBJ2-3; D gene ambiguous. This CDR3 spans 11 amino acids. Germline-derived CDR1 and CDR2 are SGHNT and YENEEA. With 1 base removed from V and 5 bases from J, the gap between germline ends came to 1 base. DNA for the CDR3: TGTGCCAGCAGCTTAGGAGATACGCAGTATTTT. It is translated as CASSLGDTQYF.

V usage is TRBV30 and J usage is TRBJ2-1; the match to TRBD2 covers 7 bases. Trimming cost V 0 bases and J 10 bases; bases outside gene matches: 6. CDR1 is GTSNPN and CDR2 is SVGIG in the germline V gene (reference sequence). The CDR3 runs 13 residues. CDR3 nucleotides: TGTGCCTGGAGTGTACTCGCGGGAGTCGAGCAGTTCTTC. Translated, it gives CAWSVLAGVEQFF.

The rearrangement joins TRBV27 to TRBJ2-7; TRBD1 aligns across 7 bases. CDR3 length equals 15 residues. The J segment lost 0 bases and the V segment lost 4 bases, leaving 6 bases of the junction unmatched. Germline V gene data show CDR1 as MNHEY and CDR2 as SMNVEV (reference sequence). DNA of the CDR3: TGTGCCAGCAGTTCTCAGGACAGGAGCTCCTACGAGCAGTACTTC. It yields the protein CASSSQDRSSYEQYF.

The V call is TRBV27, the J call TRBJ2-7; D remains ambiguous. CDR1 and CDR2 from the germline V gene are MNHEY and SMNVEV (reference sequence). Deletions cut 5 bases from V and 1 base from J, with 12 bases between. This CDR3 comprises 14 residues. CDR3 in amino acids: CASSRALFSYEQYF. CDR3 nucleotide sequence: TGTGCCAGCAGTCGCGCTCTTTTTTCCTACGAGCAGTACTTC.

The chain carries TRBV6-5 and TRBJ2-7, with 7 bases that match TRBD1. The germline V gene encodes CDR1 MNHEY and CDR2 SVGAGI. The J segment lost 4 bases and the V segment lost 4 bases, leaving 4 bases of the junction unmatched. The length of the CDR3 is 13 residues. The CDR3 spells CASSLGQPYEQYF. In nucleotides, the CDR3 is TGTGCCAGCAGTTTGGGACAGCCGTACGAGCAGTACTTC.

As for this clone: The same CDR3 can be traced to other DNA sequences in this sample. This rearrangement joins TRBV10-1 to TRBJ1-1, with D unclear. This CDR3 contains 13 residues. V dropped 3 bases and J dropped 2 bases, with 7 bases sitting between them. Germline V gene sequence: CDR1 WNHNN, CDR2 SYGVQD (reference sequence). The CDR3 sequence is CASSEGLNTEAFF. Written as DNA, the CDR3 is TGCGCCAGCAGTGAAGGATTAAACACTGAAGCTTTCTTT.

This chain links TRBV5-1 with TRBJ1-5; 8 positions agree with TRBD1. CDR3 length: 15 residues. J gave up 1 base and V 3 bases, and 3 bases lay outside the gene matches. CDR1 and CDR2 (germline): SGHRS, YFSETQ. The DNA of the CDR3 is TGCGCCAGCAGCTCAGGGGGCGGAAGCAATCAGCCCCAGCATTTT. The encoded protein is CASSSGGGSNQPQHF.

The gene calls are TRBV19 and TRBJ2-7, with TRBD1 as a possible D gene (6 bases). This CDR3 comprises 15 residues. V lost 5 bases, J lost 1 base, and 15 bases lay in between. Germline CDR1 is LNHDA and CDR2 is SQIVND (reference sequence). CDR3 loop: CASSLYGQGSYEQYF. In nucleotides, the CDR3 is TGTGCCAGTAGTCTGTACGGCCAGGGGTCCTACGAGCAGTACTTC.

This sequence joins TRBV4-2 and TRBJ2-7; 12 bases fit TRBD2. CDR1 and CDR2 (germline): LGHNA, YNFKEQ. Trimming removed 4 bases from V and 3 bases from J; junction bases left unmatched: 4. The CDR3 is 15 residues long. CDR3 nucleotides: TGTGCCAGCAGCCCGACTAGCGGGAGTTTCTACGAGCAGTACTTC. The encoded protein is CASSPTSGSFYEQYF.

The V call is TRBV19, the J call TRBJ2-3; TRBD1 aligns across 7 bases. Germline V gives CDR1 LNHDA, CDR2 SQIVND (reference sequence). Unmatched junction bases numbered 11, after V lost 6 bases and J lost 5 bases. The CDR3 extends over 15 amino acids. CDR3 loop: CASRDPGQARDTQYF. CDR3 DNA sequence: TGTGCCAGTAGAGACCCAGGACAGGCCAGAGATACGCAGTATTTT.

The chain employs TRBV7-2 and TRBJ1-1; maybe TRBD1 (5 bases). The germline gives CDR1 SGHTA, CDR2 FQGNSA. The CDR3 contains 13 residues. V was trimmed by 4 bases and J by 1 base, leaving 7 bases between them. CDR3 DNA sequence: TGTGCCAGCAGCTGGGGACCGAACACTGAAGCTTTCTTT. Translation: CASSWGPNTEAFF.

The gene calls are TRBV3-1 (or the pseudogene TRBV3-2) and TRBJ2-1; 11 bases line up with TRBD2. The CDR3 sequence is 17 residues long. Germline CDR1 reads LGHDT; CDR2 reads YNNKEL (reference sequence). V shed 4 bases and J 7 bases; nucleotides not matched to a gene: 12. CDR3 region: CASSPGVAGGPGNEQFF. The DNA for the CDR3 is TGTGCCAGCAGCCCCGGGGTAGCGGGAGGGCCAGGGAATGAGCAGTTCTTC.

The V gene is TRBV28, the J gene TRBJ2-1; TRBD2 matches 8 bases. The germline gives CDR1 MDHEN, CDR2 SYDVKM. The CDR3 runs to 16 residues. Losses at the gene ends were 6 bases for V and 9 bases for J; bases not matched to a gene: 16. CDR3 sequence (DNA): TGTGCCAGCAGCAACCAGGGGACTAGTGGTAGGGGTGAGCAGTTCTTC. It codes for CASSNQGTSGRGEQFF.

The chain combines TRBV12-3 or TRBV12-4 with TRBJ1-6, with TRBD1 identical over 7 bases. After removal of 4 bases from V and 14 bases from J, the junction contained 8 bases not matched to a gene. The CDR3 spans 13 residues. The CDR3 nucleotides are TGTGCCAGCAGTTCACAGACAGGGTTCACCCTCCACTTT. This gives the protein CASSSQTGFTLHF.

The chain has TRBV29-1 and TRBJ2-3, with a possible D match to TRBD2 (5 bases). Looked up from germline, CDR1 is SQVTM and CDR2 is ANQGSEA. Trimming pared 0 bases from V and 1 base from J, leaving 11 bases between. The CDR3 runs 15 residues. The CDR3 sequence is CSVEDLGRGTDTQYF. CDR3 nucleotides: TGCAGCGTTGAAGATCTCGGGCGGGGCACAGATACGCAGTATTTT.